A selection of T cell receptor beta chains follows, all from one sample in a study of OX40 agonist ivuxolimab in advanced cancers. Method: immunoSEQ multiplex PCR; TCRdb's copy keeps in-frame clones and lacks some. The data contain roughly 36,000 clones, under 85% of them singletons. The sample was CD4+ or CD8+ T cells sorted from blood, taken in a trial of the OX40 agonist ivuxolimab. The receptors shown here come from an adult with an advanced solid tumor such as melanoma, head and neck, liver or kidney cancer. Each CDR3 is given with its conserved first and last residue.

CDR3 length	V gene	J gene	CDR3 protein
17	TRBV5-1	TRBJ2-2	CASRLDSGVSNTGELFF
23	TRBV21-1	TRBJ2-1	CASSKAKDRGRLGPGGSYNEQFF
15	TRBV19	TRBJ2-7	CASSSGGIGVYEQYF
11	TRBV20-1	TRBJ1-1	CSVALNTEAFF
15	TRBV5-5	TRBJ1-4	CASSLLPGLNEKLFF
16	TRBV7-2	TRBJ2-1	CASSLVSQGTYNEQFF
12	TRBV30	TRBJ1-2	CARSGEDYGYTF
15	TRBV6-4	TRBJ2-6	CASSDGGSGANVLTF
15	TRBV5-1	TRBJ2-1	CASSLEGGRHNEQFF
14	TRBV27	TRBJ2-1	CASSLQAIGNEQFF
14	TRBV29-1	TRBJ2-2	CSGKTGGGTGELFF
15	TRBV9	TRBJ1-6	CASSVTQGNNSPLHF
11	TRBV29-1	TRBJ2-1	CSVVHLNEQFF
16	TRBV27	TRBJ2-3	CASSLRTPSFTDTQYF
12	TRBV6-5	TRBJ1-1	CASSYSITEAFF
14	TRBV7-2	TRBJ1-1	CASSLTRGGTEAFF
18	TRBV10-2	TRBJ1-4	CASSDEGQGPRANEKLFF
15	TRBV2	TRBJ2-1	CASSEVSRPYNEQFF
14	TRBV30	TRBJ1-4	CAWGTGGFNEKLFF
17	TRBV18	TRBJ2-1	CASSPPGGAESYNEQFF
16	TRBV5-8	TRBJ1-2	CASSLAGRGPVYGYTF
15	TRBV7-2	TRBJ2-1	CASSFGGSSYNEQFF
15	TRBV30	TRBJ1-2	CAWSVKRDRDRSYTF
12	TRBV9	TRBJ1-1	CASSGATGKAFF
15	TRBV15	TRBJ1-5	CATSRDGAINQPQHF
13	TRBV7-6	TRBJ1-2	CASSAGTVYGYTF
15	TRBV5-4	TRBJ2-5	CASRRTGSGTETQYF
14	TRBV6-5	TRBJ2-7	CASSYGRGTYEQYF
15	TRBV5-6	TRBJ2-1	CASRAGRGSYNEQFF
16	TRBV5-5	TRBJ1-6	CASSGTTGSYNSPLHF
13	TRBV5-8	TRBJ1-1	CASSLHSRTEAFF
13	TRBV2	TRBJ1-1	CASRKLENTEAFF
12	TRBV30	TRBJ1-3	CALGFTGNTIYF
12	TRBV5-1	TRBJ2-3	CASSLEGYTQYF
12	TRBV7-9	TRBJ1-1	CASSLGWTEAFF
14	TRBV7-9	TRBJ2-5	CASSLATGVETQYF
14	TRBV19	TRBJ1-5	CASNPGQRNQPQHF
15	TRBV4-2	TRBJ2-3	CASSQSSGGRTTQYF
13	TRBV6-6	TRBJ1-1	CASSRRGDTEAFF
13	TRBV7-3	TRBJ1-1	CASSRQGLIEAFF
15	TRBV6-4	TRBJ2-5	CASSEGQGGQETQYF
14	TRBV9	TRBJ2-5	CASSDSGGDETQYF
13	TRBV7-3	TRBJ1-5	CASSPFQGGPQHF
12	TRBV6-6	TRBJ1-1	CASSSQNTEAFF
13	TRBV19	TRBJ1-5	CASSIQGHQPQHF
15	TRBV27	TRBJ2-2	CASSRQVWGTGELFF
14	TRBV19	TRBJ1-6	CASSLGSYNSPLHF
12	TRBV11-1	TRBJ1-1	CASSLLGREAFF
12	TRBV18	TRBJ1-2	CASSPGIYGYTF
17	TRBV5-1	TRBJ2-7	CASSPRTSGRSSYEQYF
13	TRBV28	TRBJ2-2	CASSLGGTGELFF
12	TRBV7-2	TRBJ2-5	CASRRPAETQYF
13	TRBV6-5	TRBJ1-2	CASSYNGDYGYTF
13	TRBV27	TRBJ2-5	CASSFAPEETQYF
13	TRBV9	TRBJ1-2	CASRSLSGGGYTF
13	TRBV25-1	TRBJ1-6	CASSASGDSPLHF
15	TRBV19	TRBJ2-3	CASSMTSGGTDTQYF
15	TRBV4-1	TRBJ1-2	CASSQPTGDRYGYTF
17	TRBV30	TRBJ2-1	CAWSVAGAGRSYNEQFF